The 19 T cell receptor beta chains reported below all come from one sample, sequenced in a study of identical twins (TCRdb year 2016). Library creation used 5' RACE. The reads were generated on an Illumina HiSeq 2000. TCRdb passed the public sequencing reads through fastp at Q25 and MiXCR, retaining productive beta sequences. Identical CDR3 protein sequences are pooled into one entry, listed with their most common genes and DNA. In all, the sample holds more than 400,000 distinct CDR3 sequences, and approximately 16% of those were seen once. Roughly 0.43% of the sample belongs to the ten largest clones. This sample was shared with a second study, whose subject was yellow fever vaccine responses in identical twins.

The sample consisted of CD4+ T cells sorted from blood. These TCRs come from a woman aged 18-30 years in good health.

The chain recombines TRBV20-1 with TRBJ2-5; 8 bases are shared with TRBD1. V shed 6 bases, J shed 5 bases, and the junction held 2 bases outside the gene matches. The CDR3 length is 11 residues. Germline V CDR1 and CDR2: DFQATT, SNEGSKA (reference sequence). CDR3 loop: CSADRAETQYF. The CDR3 bases are TGCAGTGCGGACAGGGCCGAGACCCAGTACTTC.

This chain links TRBV5-6 with TRBJ2-3; the D gene is possibly TRBD1 (5 bases). The CDR3 contains 15 residues. Trimming stripped 1 base from V and 1 base from J, with 10 bases between. Germline V gives CDR1 SGHDT, CDR2 YYEEEE. DNA of the CDR3: TGTGCCAGCAGCTTGAGGGTGACAGGCACAGATACGCAGTATTTT. Its protein product is CASSLRVTGTDTQYF.

This CDR3 reads CSARVEGAGETQYF. DNA for the CDR3: TGCAGTGCTAGAGTTGAGGGGGCTGGTGAGACCCAGTACTTC. This rearrangement joins TRBV20-1 to TRBJ2-5, with 7 bases that match TRBD1. CDR1 DFQATT and CDR2 SNEGSKA come from the germline V gene (reference sequence). Unmatched junction bases numbered 7, after V lost 1 base and J lost 5 bases. The CDR3 extends over 14 amino acids.

This clonotype was seen a few times. The J gene is TRBJ1-6, the V gene TRBV6-1; D is undetermined. The V and J ends lost 4 bases and 10 bases respectively, with 14 bases between them. CDR3 size: 14 residues. CDR1 is MNHNS, CDR2 SASEGT, per germline. CDR3 residues: CASSAGRLSSPLHF. DNA of the CDR3: TGTGCCAGCAGTGCCGGGAGGCTCAGCTCACCCCTCCACTTT.

V and J are TRBV20-1 and TRBJ2-1; maybe TRBD2 (5 bases). V lost 5 bases, J lost 5 bases, and 13 bases lay in between. The germline CDR1 and CDR2 sequences are DFQATT and SNEGSKA (reference sequence). The CDR3 consists of 13 residues. DNA of the CDR3: TGCAGTGCTTGGGAGAGTGGGAACAATGAGCAGTTCTTC. Amino acids: CSAWESGNNEQFF.

This clonotype has only a few counts. This chain connects TRBV7-9 to TRBJ2-3; D unresolved. Germline CDR1 is SEHNR and CDR2 is FQNEAQ (reference sequence). The CDR3 is made up of 16 amino acids. V lost 3 bases and J 2 bases, leaving 15 bases between the germline ends. CDR3 sequence: CASSLGSSTNTDTQYF. Here the CDR3 DNA reads TGTGCCAGCAGCTTGGGATCCTCGACGAACACAGATACGCAGTATTTT.

This clonotype was observed a handful of times. CDR3 region: CASSRRAEETQYF. The DNA for the CDR3 is TGCGCCAGCAGCAGGAGGGCTGAAGAGACCCAGTACTTC. The chain carries TRBV5-1 and TRBJ2-5, with a weak D call TRBD2 (6 bases). The germline V and J ends were trimmed by 4 bases and 3 bases, with 10 bases remaining between them. CDR3 length: 13 residues. Germline CDR1 reads SGHRS; CDR2 reads YFSETQ.

This clonotype came up a few times. The chain couples TRBV5-1 to TRBJ2-3; TRBD2 is a possible D gene (5 bases). V was trimmed by 1 base and J by 6 bases, leaving 12 bases between them. The CDR3 covers 14 residues. The V gene's germline CDR1 is SGHRS and CDR2 YFSETQ. The CDR3 DNA reads as TGCGCCAGCAGCTTGCCTGGAACGGGGGATACGCAGTATTTT. Translating gives CASSLPGTGDTQYF. The full variable domain, with the rest looked up from reference TRBV5-1 and TRBJ2-3, is KAGVTQTPRYLIKTRGQQVTLSCSPISGHRSVSWYQQTPGQGLQFLFEYFSETQRNKGNFPGRFSGRQFSNSRSEMNVSTLELGDSALYLCASSLPGTGDTQYFGPGTRLTVL.

V and J are TRBV7-3 and TRBJ2-3; TRBD1 might be the D (5 bases). The V end lost 5 bases, the J end lost 4 bases, and 16 bases lay between the germline ends. There are 15 residues in the CDR3. The germline V gene encodes CDR1 SGHTA and CDR2 FQGTGA. CDR3 DNA: TGTGCCAGCAGCCTACGGGCAGGGCGGCCAGATACGCAGTATTTT. This codes for CASSLRAGRPDTQYF.

This chain uses TRBV28 with TRBJ2-5; the D gene is possibly TRBD2 (6 bases). The CDR3 runs 12 residues. The germline V gene has CDR1 MDHEN and CDR2 SYDVKM. V lost 8 bases and J lost 5, with 12 bases in between. As DNA, the CDR3 is TGTGCCAGCGGCCGCGGGGTGGAGACCCAGTACTTC. Translation: CASGRGVETQYF.

This clonotype has only a few counts. The chain links TRBV5-1 to TRBJ2-1; TRBD2 agrees at 10 bases. Germline lookup yields CDR1 SGHRS and CDR2 YFSETQ. The J segment lost 8 bases and the V segment lost 2 bases, leaving 7 bases of the junction unmatched. This CDR3 comprises 15 residues. For the CDR3, the DNA is TGCGCCAGCAGCTTAACAGCGGGGGGGCCATATGAGCAGTTCTTC. Translated, it gives CASSLTAGGPYEQFF.

This chain connects TRBV5-1 to TRBJ2-1; D remains ambiguous. Trimming stripped 4 bases from V and 4 bases from J, with 12 bases between. Germline V gives CDR1 SGHRS, CDR2 YFSETQ. CDR3 length: 14 amino acids. The CDR3 DNA follows: TGCGCCAGCAGCGATACGGTCCAGTACAATGAGCAGTTCTTC. Protein sequence: CASSDTVQYNEQFF.

V gene TRBV5-6 combines with J gene TRBJ2-1, with 8 nucleotides matching TRBD1. CDR3 size: 18 residues. V gave up 3 bases and J gave up 6 bases; unmatched junction bases: 17. The V gene's germline CDR1 is SGHDT and CDR2 YYEEEE. The CDR3 DNA follows: TGTGCCAGCAGCTCGGACAGGGCAACCTACCTCATGGGCAATGAGCAGTTCTTC. Translation: CASSSDRATYLMGNEQFF.

In its sample, this clonotype was seen a few times. The rearrangement links TRBV7-9 to TRBJ1-5; D is uncertain. Germline CDR1 SEHNR, CDR2 FQNEAQ (reference sequence). The length of the CDR3 is 13 residues. Trimming left V 4 bases short and J 5 bases short, with 9 bases between. DNA of the CDR3: TGTGCCAGCAGCTCCACGGGGTATCAGCCCCAGCATTTT. Its protein product is CASSSTGYQPQHF.

This clonotype was detected only a few times. The rearrangement uses TRBV20-1 and TRBJ2-2, with no clear D. The V gene lost 5 bases and the J gene lost 4 bases, with 14 bases spanning the gap. The CDR3 has 14 residues. CDR1 is DFQATT, CDR2 SNEGSKA, per germline (reference sequence). In nucleotides, the CDR3 is TGCAGTGCTTCCCAGCCCGGACGCACCGGGGAGCTGTTTTTT. Translated: CSASQPGRTGELFF.

This clonotype was seen repeatedly, ten times or more. The V and J genes are TRBV15 and TRBJ2-1; tentatively, D is TRBD1 (5 bases). CDR1 and CDR2 (germline): LNHNV, YYDKDF (reference sequence). This CDR3 spans 14 amino acids. The V gene lost 0 bases and the J gene lost 7 bases, with 10 bases spanning the gap. The CDR3: CATSREVSGNEQFF. As DNA, the CDR3 is TGTGCCACCAGCAGAGAGGTCTCAGGGAATGAGCAGTTCTTC.

This clonotype was counted between two and nine times. This chain joins TRBV6-1 and TRBJ2-7, with D maybe TRBD2 (6 bases). This CDR3 is built from 15 residues. V lost 7 bases and J lost 0, with 16 bases in between. Germline values: CDR1 MNHNS, CDR2 SASEGT. CDR3 DNA: TGTGCCAGCAATAAGATCTCGCGGGGCTCCTACGAGCAGTACTTC. Protein sequence: CASNKISRGSYEQYF.

This clonotype was counted ten times or more. This chain links TRBV12-3 or TRBV12-4 with TRBJ2-7; 7 bases map to TRBD2. V lost 4 bases and J lost 2; bases outside the gene matches: 11. The CDR3 has 16 residues. The CDR3 nucleotides read TGTGCCAGCAGTTCCCTAGCGGCTAGCGCAGCCTACGAGCAGTACTTC. Residues: CASSSLAASAAYEQYF.

This chain connects TRBV7-9 to TRBJ1-2; 8 nucleotides match TRBD1. Germline V lookup: CDR1 SEHNR, CDR2 FQNEAQ (reference sequence). The CDR3 contains 15 residues. V dropped 2 bases and J dropped 4; count of bases not matched to a gene: 6. DNA of the CDR3: TGTGCCAGCAGCTTATTGACAGGGGATGGCTATGGCTACACCTTC. It yields the protein CASSLLTGDGYGYTF.